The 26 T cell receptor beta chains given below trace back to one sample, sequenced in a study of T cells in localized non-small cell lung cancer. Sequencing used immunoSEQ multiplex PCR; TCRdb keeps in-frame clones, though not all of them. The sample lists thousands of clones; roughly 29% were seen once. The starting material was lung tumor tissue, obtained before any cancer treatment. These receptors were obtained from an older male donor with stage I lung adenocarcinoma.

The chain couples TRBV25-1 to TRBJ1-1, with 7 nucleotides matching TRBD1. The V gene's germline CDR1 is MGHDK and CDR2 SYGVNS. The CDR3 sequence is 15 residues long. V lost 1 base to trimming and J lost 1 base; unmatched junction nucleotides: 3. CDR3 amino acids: CASSESRTGNTEAFF. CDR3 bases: TGTGCCAGCAGTGAATCGCGGACAGGGAACACTGAAGCTTTCTTT. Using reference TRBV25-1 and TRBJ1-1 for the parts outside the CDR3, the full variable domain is EADIYQTPRYLVIGTGKKITLECSQTMGHDKMYWYQQDPGMELHLIHYSYGVNSTEKGDLSSESTVSRIRTEHFPLTLESARPSHTSQYLCASSESRTGNTEAFFGQGTRLTVV.

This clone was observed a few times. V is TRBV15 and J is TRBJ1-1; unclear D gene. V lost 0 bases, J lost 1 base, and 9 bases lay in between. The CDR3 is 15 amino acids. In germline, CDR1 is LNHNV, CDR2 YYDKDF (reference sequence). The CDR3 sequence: CATSRDLRQNTEAFF. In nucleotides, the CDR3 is TGTGCCACCAGCAGAGATTTGCGACAGAACACTGAAGCTTTCTTT.

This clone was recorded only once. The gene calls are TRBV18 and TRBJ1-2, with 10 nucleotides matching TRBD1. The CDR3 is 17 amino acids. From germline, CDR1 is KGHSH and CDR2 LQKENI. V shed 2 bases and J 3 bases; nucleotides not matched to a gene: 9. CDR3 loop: CASSPRRRTGGDYGYTF. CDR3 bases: TGTGCCAGCTCACCAAGACGACGGACAGGGGGGGACTATGGCTACACCTTC.

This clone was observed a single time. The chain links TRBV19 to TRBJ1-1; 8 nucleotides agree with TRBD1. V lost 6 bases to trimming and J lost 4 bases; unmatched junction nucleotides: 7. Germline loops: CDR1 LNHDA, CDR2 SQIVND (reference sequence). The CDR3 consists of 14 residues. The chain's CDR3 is CASRARGRVTEAFF. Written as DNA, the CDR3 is TGTGCCAGTAGGGCCAGGGGGCGTGTCACTGAAGCTTTCTTT.

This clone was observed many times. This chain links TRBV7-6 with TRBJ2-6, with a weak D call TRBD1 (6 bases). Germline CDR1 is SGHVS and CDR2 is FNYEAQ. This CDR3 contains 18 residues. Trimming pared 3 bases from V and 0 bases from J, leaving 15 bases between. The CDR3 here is CASSLGAALNSGANVLTF. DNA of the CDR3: TGTGCCAGCAGCTTGGGGGCAGCCTTGAACTCTGGGGCCAACGTCCTGACTTTC.

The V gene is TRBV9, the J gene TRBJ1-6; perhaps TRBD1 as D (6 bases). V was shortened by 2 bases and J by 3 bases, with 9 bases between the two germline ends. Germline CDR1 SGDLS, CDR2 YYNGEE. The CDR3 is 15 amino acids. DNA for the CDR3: TGTGCCAGCAGCGTCACAGGGAACTATAATTCACCCCTCCACTTT. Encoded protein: CASSVTGNYNSPLHF.

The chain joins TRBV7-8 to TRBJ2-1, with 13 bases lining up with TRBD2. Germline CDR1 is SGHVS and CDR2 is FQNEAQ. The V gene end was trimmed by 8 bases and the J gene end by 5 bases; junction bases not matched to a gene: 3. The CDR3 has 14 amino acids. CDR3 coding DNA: TGTGCCAGCCACGGACTAGCGGGGGACAATGAGCAGTTCTTC. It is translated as CASHGLAGDNEQFF. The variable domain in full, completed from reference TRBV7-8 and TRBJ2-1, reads GAGVSQSPRYKVAKRGQDVALRCDPISGHVSLFWYQQALGQGPEFLTYFQNEAQLDKSGLPSDRFFAERPEGSVSTLKIQRTQQEDSAVYLCASHGLAGDNEQFFGPGTRLTVL.

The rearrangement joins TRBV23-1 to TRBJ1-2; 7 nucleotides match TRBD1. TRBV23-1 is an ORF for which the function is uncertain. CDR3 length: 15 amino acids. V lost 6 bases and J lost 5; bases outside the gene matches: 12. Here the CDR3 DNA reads TGCGCCAGCAGCCAAGGATTCGGGACAGTTTATGGCTACACCTTC. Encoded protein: CASSQGFGTVYGYTF.

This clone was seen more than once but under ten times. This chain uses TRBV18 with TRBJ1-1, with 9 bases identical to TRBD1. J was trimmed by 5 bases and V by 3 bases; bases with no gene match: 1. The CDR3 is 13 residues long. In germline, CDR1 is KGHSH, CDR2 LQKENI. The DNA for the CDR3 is TGTGCCAGCTCACCGGACAGGGGTACTGAAGCTTTCTTT. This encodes CASSPDRGTEAFF.

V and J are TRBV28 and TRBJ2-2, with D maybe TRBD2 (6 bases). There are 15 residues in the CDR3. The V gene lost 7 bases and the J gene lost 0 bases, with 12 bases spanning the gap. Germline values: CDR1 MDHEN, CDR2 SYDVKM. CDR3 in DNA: TGTGCCAGCATTCATGCGGGGTCGAACACCGGGGAGCTGTTTTTT. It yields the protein CASIHAGSNTGELFF. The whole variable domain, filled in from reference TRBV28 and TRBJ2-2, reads DVKVTQSSRYLVKRTGEKVFLECVQDMDHENMFWYRQDPGLGLRLIYFSYDVKMKEKGDIPEGYSVSREKKERFSLILESASTNQTSMYLCASIHAGSNTGELFFGEGSRLTVL.

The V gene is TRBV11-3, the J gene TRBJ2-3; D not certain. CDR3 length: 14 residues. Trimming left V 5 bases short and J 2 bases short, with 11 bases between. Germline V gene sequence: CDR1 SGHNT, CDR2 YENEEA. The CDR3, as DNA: TGTGCCAGCAGCCCGGAGACCTACACAGATACGCAGTATTTT. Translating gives CASSPETYTDTQYF.

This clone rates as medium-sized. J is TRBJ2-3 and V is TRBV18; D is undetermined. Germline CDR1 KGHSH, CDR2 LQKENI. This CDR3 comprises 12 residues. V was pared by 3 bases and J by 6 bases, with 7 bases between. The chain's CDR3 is CASSPEWDTQYF. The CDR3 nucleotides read TGTGCCAGCTCACCGGAGTGGGATACGCAGTATTTT.

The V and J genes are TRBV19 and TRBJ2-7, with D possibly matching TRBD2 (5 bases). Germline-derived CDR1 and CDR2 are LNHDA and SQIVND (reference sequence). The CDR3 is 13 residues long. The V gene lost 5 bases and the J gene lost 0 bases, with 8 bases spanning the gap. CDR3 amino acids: CASSLDSSYEQYF. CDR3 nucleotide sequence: TGTGCCAGTAGTTTGGACTCCTCCTACGAGCAGTACTTC. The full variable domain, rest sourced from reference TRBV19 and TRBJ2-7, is DGGITQSPKYLFRKEGQNVTLSCEQNLNHDAMYWYRQDPGQGLRLIYYSQIVNDFQKGDIAEGYSVSREKKESFPLTVTSAQKNPTAFYLCASSLDSSYEQYFGPGTRLTVT.

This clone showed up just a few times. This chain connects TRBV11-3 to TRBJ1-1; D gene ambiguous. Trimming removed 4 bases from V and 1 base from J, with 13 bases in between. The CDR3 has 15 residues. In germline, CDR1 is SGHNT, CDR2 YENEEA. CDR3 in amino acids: CASSSPQSGNTEAFF. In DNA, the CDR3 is TGTGCCAGCAGCTCGCCTCAGTCAGGGAACACTGAAGCTTTCTTT.

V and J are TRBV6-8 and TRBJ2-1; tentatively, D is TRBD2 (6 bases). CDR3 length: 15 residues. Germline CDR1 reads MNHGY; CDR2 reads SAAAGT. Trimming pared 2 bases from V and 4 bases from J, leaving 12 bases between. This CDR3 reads CASSYGGSSYNEQFF. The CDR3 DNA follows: TGTGCCAGCAGTTACGGAGGGTCCTCTTACAATGAGCAGTTCTTC.

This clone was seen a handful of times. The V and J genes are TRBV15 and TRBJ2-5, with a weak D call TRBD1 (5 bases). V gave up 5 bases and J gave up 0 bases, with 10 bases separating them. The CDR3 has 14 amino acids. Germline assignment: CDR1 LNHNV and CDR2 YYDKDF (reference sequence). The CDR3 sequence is CATSFTGYQETQYF. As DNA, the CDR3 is TGTGCCACCAGCTTTACAGGATACCAAGAGACCCAGTACTTC.

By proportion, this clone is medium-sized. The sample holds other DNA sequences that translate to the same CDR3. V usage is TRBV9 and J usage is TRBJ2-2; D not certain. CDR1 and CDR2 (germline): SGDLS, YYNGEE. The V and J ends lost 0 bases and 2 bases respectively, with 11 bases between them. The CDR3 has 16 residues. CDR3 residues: CASSVGAGSNTGELFF. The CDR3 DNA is TGTGCCAGCAGCGTAGGGGCAGGTAGCAACACCGGGGAGCTGTTTTTT.

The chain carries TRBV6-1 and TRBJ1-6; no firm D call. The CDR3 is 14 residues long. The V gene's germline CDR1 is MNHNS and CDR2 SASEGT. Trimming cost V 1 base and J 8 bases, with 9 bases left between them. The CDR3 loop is CASSEDPRDSPLHF. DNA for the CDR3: TGTGCCAGCAGTGAAGACCCCCGGGATTCACCCCTCCACTTT.

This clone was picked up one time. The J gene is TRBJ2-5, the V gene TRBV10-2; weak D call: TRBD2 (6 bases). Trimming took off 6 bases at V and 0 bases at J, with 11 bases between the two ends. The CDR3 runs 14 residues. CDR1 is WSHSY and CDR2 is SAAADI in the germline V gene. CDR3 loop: CASSSAGNQETQYF. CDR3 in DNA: TGCGCCAGCAGCAGCGCGGGGAACCAAGAGACCCAGTACTTC.

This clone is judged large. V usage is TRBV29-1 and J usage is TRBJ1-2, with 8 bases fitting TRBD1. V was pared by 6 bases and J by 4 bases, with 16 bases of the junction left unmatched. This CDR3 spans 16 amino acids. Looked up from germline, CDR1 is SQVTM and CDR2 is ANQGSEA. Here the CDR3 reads CSVHLLRGQEAYGYTF. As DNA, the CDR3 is TGCAGCGTCCATTTGTTGCGGGGACAGGAAGCCTATGGCTACACCTTC. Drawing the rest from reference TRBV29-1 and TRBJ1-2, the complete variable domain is SAVISQKPSRDICQRGTSLTIQCQVDSQVTMMFWYRQQPGQSLTLIATANQGSEATYESGFVIDKFPISRPNLTFSTLTVSNMSPEDSSIYLCSVHLLRGQEAYGYTFGSGTRLTVV.

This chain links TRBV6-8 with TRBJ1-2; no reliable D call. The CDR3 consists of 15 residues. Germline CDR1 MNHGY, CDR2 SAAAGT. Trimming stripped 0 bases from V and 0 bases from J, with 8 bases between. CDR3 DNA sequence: TGTGCCAGCAGTTACTCTGTCCAGTCTAACTATGGCTACACCTTC. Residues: CASSYSVQSNYGYTF.

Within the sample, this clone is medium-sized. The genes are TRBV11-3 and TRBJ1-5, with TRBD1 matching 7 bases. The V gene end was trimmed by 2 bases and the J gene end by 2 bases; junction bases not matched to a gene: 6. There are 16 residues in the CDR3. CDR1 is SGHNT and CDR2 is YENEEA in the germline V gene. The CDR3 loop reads CASSLSKGAGNQPQHF. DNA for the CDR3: TGTGCCAGCAGCTTAAGCAAGGGGGCTGGCAATCAGCCCCAGCATTTT.

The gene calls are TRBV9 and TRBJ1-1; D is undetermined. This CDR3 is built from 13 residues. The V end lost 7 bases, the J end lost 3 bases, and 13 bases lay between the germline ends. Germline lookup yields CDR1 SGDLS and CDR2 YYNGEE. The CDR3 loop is CASESGSDTEAFF. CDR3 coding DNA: TGTGCCAGCGAGAGCGGGTCAGACACTGAAGCTTTCTTT. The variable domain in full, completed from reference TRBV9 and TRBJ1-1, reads DSGVTQTPKHLITATGQRVTLRCSPRSGDLSVYWYQQSLDQGLQFLIQYYNGEERAKGNILERFSAQQFPDLHSELNLSSLELGDSALYFCASESGSDTEAFFGQGTRLTVV.

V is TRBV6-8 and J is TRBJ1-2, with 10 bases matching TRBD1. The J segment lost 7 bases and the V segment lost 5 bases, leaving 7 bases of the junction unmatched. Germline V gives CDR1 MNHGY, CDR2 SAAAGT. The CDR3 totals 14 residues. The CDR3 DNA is TGTGCCAGCAGTGCCTCGACAGGGGGCGGTGGCTACACCTTC. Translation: CASSASTGGGGYTF.

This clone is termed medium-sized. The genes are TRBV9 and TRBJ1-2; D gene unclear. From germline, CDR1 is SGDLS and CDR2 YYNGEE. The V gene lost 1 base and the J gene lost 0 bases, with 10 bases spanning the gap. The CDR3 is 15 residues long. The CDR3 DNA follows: TGTGCCAGCAGCGTAACACCGGGGACTAACTATGGCTACACCTTC. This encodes CASSVTPGTNYGYTF.

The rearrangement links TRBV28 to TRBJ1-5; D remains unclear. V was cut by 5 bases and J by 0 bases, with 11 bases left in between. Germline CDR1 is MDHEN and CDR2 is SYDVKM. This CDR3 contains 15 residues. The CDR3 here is CASSPQVYSNQPQHF. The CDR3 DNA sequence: TGTGCCAGCAGTCCCCAGGTTTATAGCAATCAGCCCCAGCATTTT.